These 20 T cell receptor beta chains were all obtained from the same sample, sequenced in a study of vaccination and CD4 T cells after COVID-19. The Oncomine TCR Beta short-read assay was what sequenced the DNA obtained from cultured CD4+ T cells. Using its own MiXCR run on the PCR reads, TCRdb lists one record per CDR3 protein. The table has tens of thousands of distinct CDR3 sequences, 62% seen once. Their antigens are not known. Treatment meaning: roughly 10-day PBMC culture with coronavirus spike peptide pools or control peptides (ViraFEST assay). Source material: CD4+ T cells from blood, cultured in vitro. Receptor source: a human donor who had recovered from COVID-19.

The chain uses TRBV11-3 and TRBJ2-3; 10 bases map to TRBD2. Losses at the gene ends were 1 base for V and 2 bases for J; bases not matched to a gene: 6. The CDR3 spans 17 residues. The germline CDR1 and CDR2 sequences are SGHNT and YENEEA. CDR3 amino acids: CASSLGRLAGLTDTQYF. The CDR3, as DNA: TGTGCCAGCAGCTTAGGTAGACTAGCGGGTCTCACAGATACGCAGTATTTT.

The V and J genes are TRBV21-1 and TRBJ1-5. TRBV21-1 is an annotated pseudogene. This CDR3 is 13 amino acids long. CDR3 bases: TGTGCCAGCAGCAAAACGGAGGCGCAGCCCCAGCATTTT. Translated: CASSKTEAQPQHF.

The chain uses TRBV20-1 and TRBJ2-2; 10 bases agree with TRBD2. The germline V gene encodes CDR1 DFQATT and CDR2 SNEGSKA (reference sequence). This CDR3 region has 15 residues. V gave up 0 bases and J gave up 7 bases; unmatched junction bases: 5. CDR3 DNA sequence: TGCAGTGCTAGAGAGCTAGCGGGAGATATCGGGGAGCTGTTTTTT. Its protein product is CSARELAGDIGELFF.

CDR3 in DNA: TGTGCCAGCACCCCCCGGCCGGTAGCGGGAGCAGATACGCAGTATTTT. It encodes CASTPRPVAGADTQYF. The chain combines TRBV27 with TRBJ2-3, with 9 bases identical to TRBD2. Looked up from germline, CDR1 is MNHEY and CDR2 is SMNVEV (reference sequence). The V segment lost 7 bases and the J segment 4 bases; nucleotides outside the gene matches: 12. The CDR3 length is 16 residues.

This clonotype was seen a few times. The chain links TRBV6-5 to TRBJ2-1, with 13 nucleotides matching TRBD2. The V gene end was trimmed by 4 bases and the J gene end by 9 bases; junction bases not matched to a gene: 3. The CDR3 length is 14 residues. Germline values: CDR1 MNHEY, CDR2 SVGAGI. The CDR3 region is CASSSGLAGVEQFF. The CDR3, as DNA: TGTGCCAGCAGTTCTGGACTAGCGGGAGTTGAGCAGTTCTTC.

The chain joins TRBV27 to TRBJ2-5, with a weak D call TRBD1 (6 bases). Germline V gene lookup returns CDR1 MNHEY and CDR2 SMNVEV (reference sequence). The CDR3 covers 12 residues. Trimming took 8 bases from V and 2 from J, leaving 9 bases between them. The CDR3 protein is CASGQRQETQYF. The DNA of the CDR3 is TGTGCCAGCGGACAGAGGCAAGAGACCCAGTACTTC.

The table lists this clonotype with a few counts. The DNA of the CDR3 is TGCAGTGCTAGAGCCCCAGGGGGCGCATTGAAGTACTTC. Its protein product is CSARAPGGALKYF. The chain recombines TRBV20-1 with TRBJ2-4, with 8 bases identical to TRBD1. With 1 base clipped from V and 14 bases from J, the junction kept 10 bases outside the gene matches. The CDR3 sequence is 13 residues long. The V gene's germline CDR1 is DFQATT and CDR2 SNEGSKA (reference sequence).

The rearrangement links TRBV5-4 to TRBJ2-7; the match to TRBD2 covers 8 bases. This CDR3 comprises 15 residues. Germline V gene lookup returns CDR1 SGHNT and CDR2 YYREEE (reference sequence). The junction had 6 bases not matched to a gene; V was cut back by 3 bases and J by 1 base. In DNA form, the CDR3 reads TGTGCCAGCAGCTCCGGACTAGCTTGGTCCTACGAGCAGTACTTC. It yields the protein CASSSGLAWSYEQYF.

This clonotype showed up just once. This chain uses TRBV30 with TRBJ1-1, with D possibly matching TRBD1 (6 bases). V was clipped by 4 bases and J by 2 bases, with 26 bases between them. Germline lookup yields CDR1 GTSNPN and CDR2 SVGIG (reference sequence). The CDR3 has 18 amino acids. The CDR3 DNA is TGTGCCTGGACTAGGGACATTAATACACCCCTAGGAAACACTGAAGCTTTCTTT. Translating gives CAWTRDINTPLGNTEAFF.

The chain combines TRBV29-1 with TRBJ1-1; D perhaps matches TRBD1 (6 bases). The CDR3 totals 13 residues. The V end lost 5 bases, the J end lost 3 bases, and 13 bases lay between the germline ends. Germline V gene sequence: CDR1 SQVTM, CDR2 ANQGSEA. In nucleotides, the CDR3 is TGCAGCGTTTCCGTGCAGGGGTACACTGAAGCTTTCTTT. Its protein product is CSVSVQGYTEAFF.

The chain carries TRBV7-6 and TRBJ2-7; D gene ambiguous. The CDR3 is made up of 15 amino acids. V was shortened by 5 bases and J by 2 bases, with 16 bases between the two germline ends. Germline V gene data show CDR1 as SGHVS and CDR2 as FNYEAQ. CDR3 DNA: TGTGCCAGCAGCCTCCAGGCCCTTTCGACCTACGAGCAGTACTTC. This translates into CASSLQALSTYEQYF.

This clonotype was counted a few times. V gene TRBV30 combines with J gene TRBJ1-5; D uncertain. Germline V gene lookup returns CDR1 GTSNPN and CDR2 SVGIG (reference sequence). The CDR3 runs 11 residues. Trimming pared 5 bases from V and 0 bases from J, leaving 2 bases between. CDR3 nucleotide sequence: TGTGCCTGGGGTAGCAATCAGCCCCAGCATTTT. It codes for CAWGSNQPQHF.

This rearrangement joins TRBV7-2 to TRBJ2-1, with 15 nucleotides matching TRBD2. This CDR3 has 16 amino acids. The trim removed 1 base at V and 7 bases at J, leaving 2 bases unmatched. Germline CDR1 and CDR2: SGHTA and FQGNSA. The CDR3 nucleotides are TGTGCCAGCAGCTTAGAGGGGACTAGCGGGAGGAATGAGCAGTTCTTC. Translation gives CASSLEGTSGRNEQFF.

The V call is TRBV30, the J call TRBJ1-5; D is uncertain. The V gene lost 5 bases and the J gene lost 7 bases, with 12 bases spanning the gap. There are 12 residues in the CDR3. Germline CDR1 and CDR2: GTSNPN and SVGIG (reference sequence). The chain's CDR3 is CAWGSIGQPQHF. The DNA for the CDR3 is TGTGCCTGGGGTTCTATCGGACAGCCCCAGCATTTT.

CDR3 sequence (DNA): TGTGCCACCAGTCCCTACAGCGTTACAACCTACAATGAGCAGTTCTTC. Translating it yields CATSPYSVTTYNEQFF. The genes are TRBV24-1 and TRBJ2-1, with no clear D. CDR1 and CDR2 from the germline V gene are KGHDR and SFDVKD. The CDR3 has 16 amino acids. Between the trimmed V and J ends, which lost 6 bases and 2 bases, there was a span of 16 bases.

The rearrangement links TRBV6-5 to TRBJ1-5, with a possible D match to TRBD1 (5 bases). CDR1 is MNHEY and CDR2 is SVGAGI in the germline V gene. V was shortened by 2 bases and J by 10 bases, with 15 bases between the two germline ends. The CDR3 is 14 residues long. The CDR3 sequence is CASSYGQGVDPQHF. The DNA of the CDR3 is TGTGCCAGCAGTTACGGGCAGGGAGTAGACCCCCAGCATTTT.

The chain recombines TRBV2 with TRBJ2-4; TRBD1 agrees at 8 bases. V shed 8 bases and J 5 bases; nucleotides not matched to a gene: 11. The CDR3 contains 15 residues. Germline lookup yields CDR1 SNHLY and CDR2 FYNNEI. The CDR3 DNA is TGTGCCAGCGATCGACAGGGGACTTTCCAAAACATTCAGTACTTC. It specifies CASDRQGTFQNIQYF. The complete variable domain, with remaining parts taken from reference TRBV2 and TRBJ2-4, reads EPEVTQTPSHQVTQMGQEVILRCVPISNHLYFYWYRQILGQKVEFLVSFYNNEISEKSEIFDDQFSVERPDGSNFTLKIRSTKLEDSAMYFCASDRQGTFQNIQYFGAGTRLSVL.

This chain connects TRBV6-5 to TRBJ1-1, with a possible D match to TRBD1 (5 bases). The CDR3 covers 14 residues. Germline V lookup: CDR1 MNHEY, CDR2 SVGAGI. V gave up 4 bases and J gave up 0 bases, with 9 bases separating them. Here the CDR3 reads CASSWTRMNTEAFF. CDR3 coding DNA: TGTGCCAGCAGTTGGACACGAATGAACACTGAAGCTTTCTTT.

The J gene is TRBJ1-1, the V gene TRBV7-2, with 8 positions matching TRBD1. This CDR3 has 14 amino acids. Germline assignment: CDR1 SGHTA and CDR2 FQGNSA. V was clipped by 6 bases and J by 4 bases; unmatched bases: 7. The CDR3 loop reads CASRSDRGGTEAFF. CDR3 in DNA: TGTGCCAGCAGGTCAGACAGGGGAGGCACTGAAGCTTTCTTT.

The chain joins TRBV6-5 to TRBJ1-1, with TRBD1 matching 8 bases. The V gene end was trimmed by 0 bases and the J gene end by 3 bases; junction bases not matched to a gene: 6. Germline V gene sequence: CDR1 MNHEY, CDR2 SVGAGI. The length of the CDR3 is 16 residues. The CDR3, as DNA: TGTGCCAGCAGTTACTCGACAGGGGTGTTGCACACTGAAGCTTTCTTT. Translation gives CASSYSTGVLHTEAFF.